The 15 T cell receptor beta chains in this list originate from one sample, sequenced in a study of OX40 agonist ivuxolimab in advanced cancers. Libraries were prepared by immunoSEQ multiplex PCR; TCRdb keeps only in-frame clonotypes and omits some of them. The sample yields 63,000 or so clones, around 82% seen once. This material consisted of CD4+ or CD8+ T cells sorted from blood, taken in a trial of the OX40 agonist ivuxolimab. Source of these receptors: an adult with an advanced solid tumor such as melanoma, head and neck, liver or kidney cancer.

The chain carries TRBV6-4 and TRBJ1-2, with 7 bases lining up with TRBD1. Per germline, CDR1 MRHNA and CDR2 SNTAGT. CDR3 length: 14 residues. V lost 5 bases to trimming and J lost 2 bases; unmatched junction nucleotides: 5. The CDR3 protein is CASSPEQGNYGYTF. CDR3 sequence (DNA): TGTGCCAGCAGTCCGGAACAGGGGAACTATGGCTACACCTTC.

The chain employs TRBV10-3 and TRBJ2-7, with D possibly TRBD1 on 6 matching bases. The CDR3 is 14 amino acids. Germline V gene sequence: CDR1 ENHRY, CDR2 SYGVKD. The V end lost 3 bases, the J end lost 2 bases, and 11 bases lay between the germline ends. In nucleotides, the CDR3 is TGTGCCATCAGTGAACGGGACACTACCTACGAGCAGTACTTC. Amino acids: CAISERDTTYEQYF.

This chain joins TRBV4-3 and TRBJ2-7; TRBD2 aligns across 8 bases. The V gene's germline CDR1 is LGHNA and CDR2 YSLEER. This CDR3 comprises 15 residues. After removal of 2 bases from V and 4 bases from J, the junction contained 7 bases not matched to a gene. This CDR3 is CASSQLPASGYEQYF. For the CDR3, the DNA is TGCGCCAGCAGCCAACTGCCCGCTAGCGGGTACGAGCAGTACTTC.

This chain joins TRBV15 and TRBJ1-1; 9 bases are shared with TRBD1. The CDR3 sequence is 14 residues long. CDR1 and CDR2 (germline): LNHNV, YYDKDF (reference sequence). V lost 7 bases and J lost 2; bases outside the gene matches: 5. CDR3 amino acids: CATKTDRGNTEAFF. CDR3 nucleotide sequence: TGTGCCACCAAGACGGACAGGGGAAACACTGAAGCTTTCTTT.

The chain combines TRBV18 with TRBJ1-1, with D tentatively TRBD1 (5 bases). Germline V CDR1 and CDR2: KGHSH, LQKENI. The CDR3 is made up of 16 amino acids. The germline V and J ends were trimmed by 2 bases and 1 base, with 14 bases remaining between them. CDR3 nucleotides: TGTGCCAGCTCACCAAATCCTGGGACTGCGAACACTGAAGCTTTCTTT. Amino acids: CASSPNPGTANTEAFF.

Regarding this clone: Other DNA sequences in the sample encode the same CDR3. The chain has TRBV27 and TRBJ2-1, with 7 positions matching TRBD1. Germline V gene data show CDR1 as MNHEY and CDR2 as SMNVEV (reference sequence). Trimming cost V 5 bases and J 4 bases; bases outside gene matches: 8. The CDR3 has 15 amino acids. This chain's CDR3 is CASSSRDSVYNEQFF. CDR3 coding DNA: TGTGCCAGCAGTAGCCGGGACAGCGTTTACAATGAGCAGTTCTTC.

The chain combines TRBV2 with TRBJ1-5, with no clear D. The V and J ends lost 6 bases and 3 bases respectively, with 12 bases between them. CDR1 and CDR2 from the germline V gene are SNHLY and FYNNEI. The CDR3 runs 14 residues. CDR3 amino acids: CASRADGYNQPQHF. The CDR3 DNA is TGTGCCAGCAGAGCGGACGGTTACAATCAGCCCCAGCATTTT.

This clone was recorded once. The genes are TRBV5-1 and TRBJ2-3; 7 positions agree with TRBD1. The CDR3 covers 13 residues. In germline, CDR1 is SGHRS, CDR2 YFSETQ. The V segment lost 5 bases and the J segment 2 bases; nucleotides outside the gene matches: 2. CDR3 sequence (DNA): TGCGCCAGCAGAAAGGGGGCCACAGATACGCAGTATTTT. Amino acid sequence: CASRKGATDTQYF.

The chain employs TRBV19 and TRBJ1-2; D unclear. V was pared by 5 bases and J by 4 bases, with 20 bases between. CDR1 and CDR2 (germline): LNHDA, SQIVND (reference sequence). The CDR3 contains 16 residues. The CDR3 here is CASSPEFLAYLYGYTF. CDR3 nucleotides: TGTGCCAGTAGTCCGGAATTTCTCGCGTACCTCTATGGCTACACCTTC.

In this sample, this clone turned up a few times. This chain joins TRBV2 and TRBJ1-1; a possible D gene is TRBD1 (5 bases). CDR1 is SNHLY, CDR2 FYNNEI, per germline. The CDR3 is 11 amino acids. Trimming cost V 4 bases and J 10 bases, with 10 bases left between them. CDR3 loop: CASSGDLGAFF. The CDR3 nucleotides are TGTGCCAGCAGTGGGGACTTGGGAGCTTTCTTT.

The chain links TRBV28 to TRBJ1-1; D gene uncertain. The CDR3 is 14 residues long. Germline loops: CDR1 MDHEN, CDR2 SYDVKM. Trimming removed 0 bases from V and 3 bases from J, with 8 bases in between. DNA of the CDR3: TGTGCCAGCAGTTTATGGTGGCCCGACACTGAAGCTTTCTTT. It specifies CASSLWWPDTEAFF.

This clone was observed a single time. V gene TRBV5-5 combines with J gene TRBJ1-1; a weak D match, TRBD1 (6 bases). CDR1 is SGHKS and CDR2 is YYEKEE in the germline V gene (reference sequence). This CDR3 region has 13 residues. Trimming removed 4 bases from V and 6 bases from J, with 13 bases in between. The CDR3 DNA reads TGTGCCAGCAGCCTTACAGGGTTCGCTGAAGCTTTCTTT. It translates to CASSLTGFAEAFF.

CDR3: CASTEGTSGLGNTIYF. The CDR3 coding sequence is TGCGCCAGCACCGAGGGGACATCAGGACTCGGAAACACCATATATTTT. This chain connects TRBV10-2 to TRBJ1-3; TRBD1 is a possible D gene (6 bases). The CDR3 has 16 residues. V lost 7 bases to trimming and J lost 4 bases, with 20 bases between them. The germline CDR1 and CDR2 sequences are WSHSY and SAAADI.

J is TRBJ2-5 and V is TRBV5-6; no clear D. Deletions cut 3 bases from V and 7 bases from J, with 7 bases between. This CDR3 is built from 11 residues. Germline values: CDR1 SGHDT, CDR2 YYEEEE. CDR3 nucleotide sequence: TGTGCCAGCAGCTCCCTGGGGACCCAGTACTTC. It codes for CASSSLGTQYF.

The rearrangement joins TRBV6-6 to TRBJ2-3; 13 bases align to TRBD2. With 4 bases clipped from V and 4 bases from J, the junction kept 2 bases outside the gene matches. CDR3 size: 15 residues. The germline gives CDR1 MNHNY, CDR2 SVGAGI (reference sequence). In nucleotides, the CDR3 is TGTGCCAGCAGTTCCGGACTAGCGGGAGCAGATACGCAGTATTTT. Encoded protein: CASSSGLAGADTQYF.